This T cell receptor beta chain emerged from a study of graft-versus-host responses after intestinal transplantation. Study as a whole: Recipients underwent multivisceral, liver-intestinal, or isolated intestinal transplants. Study-level points and caveats: Patients who carried graft-donor T cell macrochimerism also had high graft-versus-host to host-versus-graft clonal ratios in their allografts. Among circulating GvH clones, peak levels were associated with early post-transplant declines in HvG clones.

Concerning this clone: As yet, its antigen is unknown.

Generated by immunoSEQ multiplex PCR, the TCRdb table keeps only in-frame clones and is missing some. The sample holds roughly 4,000 clones, approximately 85% seen once. Germline loops: CDR1 LGHNA, CDR2 YSLEER. CDR3 length equals 15 residues. V shed 1 base and J 8 bases; nucleotides not matched to a gene: 9. Grafts had their tissue processed, releasing intraepithelial and lamina propria lymphocytes. This clonotype was sampled from a human patient who received an intestinal transplant, so some T cells may come from the graft donor. The material sequenced was ileum tissue, taken more than 650 days after intestinal transplant. The gene calls are TRBV4-3 and TRBJ1-2, with TRBD1 matching over 8 bases. The CDR3 DNA sequence: TGCGCCAGCAGCCAAGGAACACTCAGGGGGCAGGGCTACACCTTC. It codes for CASSQGTLRGQGYTF.